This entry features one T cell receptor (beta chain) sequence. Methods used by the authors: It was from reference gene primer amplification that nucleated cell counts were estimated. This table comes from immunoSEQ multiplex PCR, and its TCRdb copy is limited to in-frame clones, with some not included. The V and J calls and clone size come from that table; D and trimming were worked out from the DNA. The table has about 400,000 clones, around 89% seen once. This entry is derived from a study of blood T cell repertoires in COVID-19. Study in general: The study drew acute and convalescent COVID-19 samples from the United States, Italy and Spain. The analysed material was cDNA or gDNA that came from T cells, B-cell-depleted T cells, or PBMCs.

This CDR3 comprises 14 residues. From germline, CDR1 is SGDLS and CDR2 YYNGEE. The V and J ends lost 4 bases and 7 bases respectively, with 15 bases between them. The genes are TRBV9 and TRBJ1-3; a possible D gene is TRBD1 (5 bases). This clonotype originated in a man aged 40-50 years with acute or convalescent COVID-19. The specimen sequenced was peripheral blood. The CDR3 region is CASSPSLPGNTIYF. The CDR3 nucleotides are TGTGCCAGCAGCCCATCCCTCCCAGGGAACACCATATATTTT.